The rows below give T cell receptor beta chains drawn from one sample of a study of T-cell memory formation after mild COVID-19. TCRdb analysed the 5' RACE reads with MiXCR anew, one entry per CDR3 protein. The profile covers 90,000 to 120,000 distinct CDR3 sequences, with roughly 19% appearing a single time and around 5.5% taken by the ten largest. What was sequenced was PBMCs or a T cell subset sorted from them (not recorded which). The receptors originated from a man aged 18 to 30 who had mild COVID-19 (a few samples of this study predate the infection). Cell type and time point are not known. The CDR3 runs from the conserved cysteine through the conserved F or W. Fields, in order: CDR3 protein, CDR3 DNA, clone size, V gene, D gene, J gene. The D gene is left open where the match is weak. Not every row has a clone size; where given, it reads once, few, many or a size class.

cdr3_aa: CSVEDQGRGLNEQFF
cdr3_nt: TGCAGCGTTGAAGATCAAGGCAGGGGGCTTAATGAGCAGTTCTTC
clone_size: few
v_call: TRBV29-1
d_call: TRBD1
j_call: TRBJ2-1

cdr3_aa: CASTRTGGNYEKLFF
cdr3_nt: TGTGCCAGCACCAGGACAGGGGGCAACTATGAAAAACTGTTTTTT
clone_size: few
v_call: TRBV12-3/TRBV12-4
d_call: TRBD1
j_call: TRBJ1-4

cdr3_aa: CASSPHNEQFF
cdr3_nt: TGTGCCAGCAGCCCCCACAATGAGCAGTTCTTC
clone_size: many
v_call: TRBV12-3/TRBV12-4
d_call: .
j_call: TRBJ2-1

cdr3_aa: CASSGFDGGPRTDTQYF
cdr3_nt: TGTGCCAGCAGCGGCTTCGACGGGGGACCACGCACAGATACGCAGTATTTT
clone_size: .
v_call: TRBV9
d_call: .
j_call: TRBJ2-3

cdr3_aa: CASSSRPLDRFVYEQYF
cdr3_nt: TGTGCCAGTAGTTCCCGCCCTCTCGACAGGTTCGTCTACGAGCAGTACTTC
clone_size: few
v_call: TRBV19
d_call: .
j_call: TRBJ2-7

cdr3_aa: CASSLDAPGVDEKLFF
cdr3_nt: TGTGCCAGCAGCTTGGACGCCCCCGGGGTCGATGAAAAACTGTTTTTT
clone_size: few
v_call: TRBV5-4
d_call: .
j_call: TRBJ1-4

cdr3_aa: CASSWQTNTEAFF
cdr3_nt: TGTGCCAGCAGTTGGCAGACGAACACTGAAGCTTTCTTT
clone_size: .
v_call: TRBV12-3/TRBV12-4
d_call: .
j_call: TRBJ1-1

cdr3_aa: CASSFRAAGETQYF
cdr3_nt: TGTGCCAGCAGCTTTAGGGCGGCGGGTGAGACCCAGTACTTC
clone_size: .
v_call: TRBV5-5
d_call: .
j_call: TRBJ2-5

cdr3_aa: CASSQEASGGNEQFF
cdr3_nt: TGCGCCAGCAGCCAAGAGGCTAGCGGGGGGAATGAGCAGTTCTTC
clone_size: .
v_call: TRBV4-3
d_call: TRBD2
j_call: TRBJ2-1

cdr3_aa: CATSRDMGGGETGELFF
cdr3_nt: TGTGCCACCAGCAGAGATATGGGGGGCGGTGAGACCGGGGAGCTGTTTTTT
clone_size: .
v_call: TRBV15
d_call: .
j_call: TRBJ2-2

cdr3_aa: CASSLSGSGDTQYF
cdr3_nt: TGTGCCAGCAGCTTATCTGGCTCTGGAGATACGCAGTATTTT
clone_size: few
v_call: TRBV7-9
d_call: .
j_call: TRBJ2-3

cdr3_aa: CASSYRRRTNEKLFF
cdr3_nt: TGTGCCAGCAGTTACCGCAGGAGAACTAATGAAAAACTGTTTTTT
clone_size: .
v_call: TRBV6-6
d_call: .
j_call: TRBJ1-4

cdr3_aa: CSAPAGGTDTQYF
cdr3_nt: TGCAGTGCCCCGGCGGGGGGCACAGATACGCAGTATTTT
clone_size: .
v_call: TRBV20-1
d_call: TRBD2
j_call: TRBJ2-3

cdr3_aa: CASSHRGKTAEDTEAFF
cdr3_nt: TGCGCCAGCAGCCACCGGGGGAAGACGGCAGAGGACACTGAAGCTTTCTTT
clone_size: many
v_call: TRBV4-1
d_call: .
j_call: TRBJ1-1

cdr3_aa: CASSGLGGEQYF
cdr3_nt: TGTGCCAGCAGCGGTCTTGGGGGTGAGCAGTACTTC
clone_size: many
v_call: TRBV7-8
d_call: .
j_call: TRBJ2-7

cdr3_aa: CASGLAQYEQFF
cdr3_nt: TGTGCCAGCGGACTAGCTCAATATGAGCAGTTCTTC
clone_size: few
v_call: TRBV6-1
d_call: TRBD2
j_call: TRBJ2-1

cdr3_aa: CSVEDRRTTQETQYF
cdr3_nt: TGCAGCGTTGAAGATAGAAGGACTACACAAGAGACCCAGTACTTC
clone_size: many
v_call: TRBV29-1
d_call: .
j_call: TRBJ2-5

cdr3_aa: CASSVEVQPQHF
cdr3_nt: TGTGCCAGCAGTGTTGAGGTTCAGCCCCAGCATTTT
clone_size: few
v_call: TRBV2
d_call: .
j_call: TRBJ1-5

cdr3_aa: CASRSRRDTEAFF
cdr3_nt: TGCGCCAGCAGAAGCAGGAGGGACACTGAAGCTTTCTTT
clone_size: few
v_call: TRBV5-1
d_call: .
j_call: TRBJ1-1

cdr3_aa: CASSQGGLEQPYGYTF
cdr3_nt: TGTGCCAGCAGCCAAGGGGGCTTGGAACAGCCCTATGGCTACACCTTC
clone_size: few
v_call: TRBV4-2
d_call: .
j_call: TRBJ1-2

cdr3_aa: CASSSGPWNTEAFF
cdr3_nt: TGCGCCAGCAGCTCTGGACCCTGGAACACTGAAGCTTTCTTT
clone_size: .
v_call: TRBV5-1
d_call: .
j_call: TRBJ1-1

cdr3_aa: CASSLAQVTGTDTQYF
cdr3_nt: TGCGCCAGCAGCTTGGCCCAGGTGACAGGCACAGATACGCAGTATTTT
clone_size: many
v_call: TRBV5-1
d_call: .
j_call: TRBJ2-3

cdr3_aa: CASSRPGGPGSTDTQYF
cdr3_nt: TGTGCCAGCAGCCGACCGGGGGGCCCGGGTAGCACAGATACGCAGTATTTT
clone_size: .
v_call: TRBV5-6
d_call: .
j_call: TRBJ2-3

cdr3_aa: CASRTGGSGTQYF
cdr3_nt: TGCGCCAGCAGGACCGGGGGGTCGGGTACGCAGTATTTT
clone_size: few
v_call: TRBV10-1
d_call: TRBD2
j_call: TRBJ2-3